The clone carrying this T cell receptor (beta chain) was counted once. Its cognate antigen is unknown. Data came from immunoSEQ multiplex PCR; TCRdb stores just in-frame clones and leaves some out. The sample has about 46,000 clones, 93% seen once; the top ten hold 15% to 20%. This record comes from a study of siplizumab effects on memory and regulatory T cells. Study-wide results and limits: Proliferating clones, CD4+ or CD8+, lacked an assignable naive or memory phenotype in roughly 80-97% of cases. Just a small share of alloreactive clones was traced back to unstimulated subsets. There appeared to be greater diversity in naive T cells than in memory cells, and naive T cells seemed major contributors to the alloresponse. Under siplizumab, an average roughly 63% of mappable alloreactive CD4+ clones were Treg-derived, compared with over 25% in controls.

Germline V gene data show CDR1 as MGHRA and CDR2 as YSYEKL. V lost 4 bases and J lost 0, with 9 bases in between. CDR3 length: 14 residues. The chain joins TRBV4-1 to TRBJ2-5; D might be TRBD2 (5 bases). Sequenced sample: CD8+ T cells sorted from blood. This receptor was taken from a human donor in good health. The CDR3 is CASSPDGNQETQYF. The CDR3 bases are TGCGCCAGCAGCCCCGACGGGAACCAAGAGACCCAGTACTTC.